These 20 T cell receptor beta chains originate from one sample sequenced in a study of T cell clonality in common variable immunodeficiency. Study observations and caveats: Fewer deletions and N-nucleotide insertions were reportedly seen in common variable immunodeficiency TCR beta sequences.

Clones were read by immunoSEQ multiplex PCR, and TCRdb kept only the in-frame ones, dropping some. The sample is made up of over 15,000 clones, none counted only once. These receptors lack a known antigen. Sequencing was done on a sample of peripheral blood mononuclear cells. The receptors shown here come from a human donor with common variable immunodeficiency.

As regards this clone: With the read ending 3 residues before the CDR3 end, the germline J gene is used to fill in that end. The chain couples TRBV18 to TRBJ1-4; the match to TRBD1 covers 7 bases. Germline V gives CDR1 KGHSH, CDR2 LQKENI. The CDR3 covers 15 residues. With 4 bases clipped from V and 3 bases from J, the junction kept 5 bases outside the gene matches. The CDR3 DNA, read in part, is TGTGCCAGCTCACTAGGGGGCCGGTCTAATGAAAAA. Encoded protein: CASSLGGRSNEK. The complete CDR3 sequence is CASSLGGRSNEKLFF.

This clone has only a few counts. The read comes to an end 3 residues before the CDR3 does, leaving the germline J gene to fill in the end. The rearrangement uses TRBV10-3 and TRBJ2-5; 8 bases are a match to TRBD2. The CDR3 loop spans 14 amino acids. After removal of 2 bases from V and 4 bases from J, the junction contained 3 bases not matched to a gene. Germline V gene lookup returns CDR1 ENHRY and CDR2 SYGVKD. CDR3 sequence reads: CAISEGGGRETQYF. The part of the CDR3 DNA that was read is TGTGCCATCAGTGAGGGCGGGGGGAGAGAGACC.

The CDR3 bases that were read are TGTGCCAGCAGCTTAGATGCCGGGACAGATACG. Its translation: CASSLDAGTDT. The full-length CDR3 reads as CASSLDAGTDTQYF. The chain uses TRBV7-2 and TRBJ2-3; no definite D call. Coverage ceases 3 residues before the CDR3 finishes, and the germline J gene fills in the end. The CDR3 covers 14 residues. Germline V CDR1 and CDR2: SGHTA, FQGNSA. The ends were cut back, 1 base at V and 3 bases at J, with 8 bases in the middle.

The table lists this clone with many counts. Sequencing ends 3 residues short of the CDR3 end; the germline J gene provides the rest. The chain combines TRBV18 with TRBJ2-5; D possibly corresponds to TRBD1 (7 bases). V was shortened by 2 bases and J by 2 bases, with 18 bases between the two germline ends. CDR3 length equals 17 residues. CDR1 KGHSH and CDR2 LQKENI come from the germline V gene. This CDR3 reads CASSPRIGGGLQETQYF. The covered CDR3 bases are TGTGCCAGCTCACCAAGAATCGGAGGGGGCCTTCAAGAGACC.

Comments on this clone: Coverage ceases 3 residues before the CDR3 finishes, and the germline J gene fills in the end. The chain links TRBV19 to TRBJ2-7, with D possibly matching TRBD1 (5 bases). The CDR3 length is 14 residues. Germline V CDR1 and CDR2: LNHDA, SQIVND (reference sequence). V was trimmed by 3 bases and J by 0 bases, leaving 9 bases between them. CDR3 protein: CASSMRRVSYEQYF. The CDR3 bases that were read are TGTGCCAGTAGTATGCGCAGGGTCTCCTACGAG.

This clone is classed as medium-sized (0.01 to 0.1%). The CDR3 is cut off 3 residues early in the read; its end comes from the germline J gene. The chain combines TRBV5-5 with TRBJ2-1, with D possibly TRBD1 on 5 matching bases. Trimming cost V 4 bases and J 7 bases, with 18 bases left between them. Germline V gene sequence: CDR1 SGHKS, CDR2 YYEKEE (reference sequence). This CDR3 contains 15 residues. CDR3 DNA, as far as it was read: TGTGCCAGCAGCCCAGACACTCCAACAGGAAATGAG. Its protein is CASSPDTPTGNE. The full CDR3 is CASSPDTPTGNEQFF.

Turning to this clone: The DNA ends 3 residues before the CDR3 does, and the rest of the CDR3 is filled in from the germline J gene. The chain has TRBV10-1 and TRBJ2-1, with 9 bases that match TRBD2. The CDR3 has 15 amino acids. V shed 3 bases, J shed 7 bases, and the junction held 7 bases outside the gene matches. CDR1 WNHNN and CDR2 SYGVQD come from the germline V gene (reference sequence). The CDR3 sequence: CASSDLAGDCNEQFF. The CDR3 bases that were read are TGCGCCAGCAGTGATTTAGCGGGGGATTGTAATGAG.

This clone was detected only a few times. The missing CDR3 end, 3 residues past where the read stops, is filled in from the germline J gene. This chain joins TRBV2 and TRBJ2-7; 8 bases are a match to TRBD1. The CDR3 covers 12 residues. Per germline, CDR1 SNHLY and CDR2 FYNNEI. The trim removed 6 bases at V and 4 bases at J, leaving 2 bases unmatched. This CDR3 is CASRDRVYEQYF. Partial CDR3 DNA: TGTGCCAGCAGGGACAGGGTTTACGAG.

A note on this clone: The CDR3 goes on 3 residues after the read ends, and that part is filled in from the germline J gene. V usage is TRBV7-3 and J usage is TRBJ2-1; possibly TRBD1 for D (5 bases). This CDR3 spans 13 amino acids. V gave up 2 bases and J gave up 8 bases, with 10 bases separating them. Germline V gives CDR1 SGHTA, CDR2 FQGTGA. The CDR3 loop is CASSLLGPDEQFF. The CDR3 bases that were read are TGTGCCAGCAGCTTATTGGGGCCCGATGAG.

This clone showed up just a few times. The read ends 3 residues shy of where the CDR3 ends; the end is completed using the germline J gene. This chain links TRBV11-3 with TRBJ2-5; 7 bases agree with TRBD1. Germline V gene sequence: CDR1 SGHNT, CDR2 YENEEA. This CDR3 has 14 amino acids. The CDR3 loop is CASSAGTVEGTQYF. The part of the CDR3 DNA that was read is TGTGCCAGCAGCGCCGGGACAGTAGAAGGAACC.

As for this clone: The read finishes 3 residues shy of the CDR3 end, and the germline J gene is used to complete it. The chain links TRBV19 to TRBJ2-5, with D possibly TRBD1 on 7 matching bases. CDR1 and CDR2 from the germline V gene are LNHDA and SQIVND (reference sequence). This CDR3 has 15 residues. Deletions cut 1 base from V and 2 bases from J, with 11 bases between. CDR3 bases read: TGTGCCAGTAGTATAGGCGGGACAGTTCAAGAGACC. This gives the protein CASSIGGTVQET. The whole CDR3 reads CASSIGGTVQETQYF. The complete variable domain, with remaining parts taken from reference TRBV19 and TRBJ2-5, reads DGGITQSPKYLFRKEGQNVTLSCEQNLNHDAMYWYRQDPGQGLRLIYYSQIVNDFQKGDIAEGYSVSREKKESFPLTVTSAQKNPTAFYLCASSIGGTVQETQYFGPGTRLLVL.

This clone occurred a few times. Read sequence stops 3 residues before the CDR3 end, and the germline J gene provides the missing end. The V and J genes are TRBV18 and TRBJ2-2, with TRBD1 as a possible D gene (5 bases). The V and J ends lost 1 base and 5 bases respectively, with 14 bases between them. The CDR3 spans 16 residues. From germline, CDR1 is KGHSH and CDR2 LQKENI. The CDR3 loop reads CASSPRTGLGTGELFF. Incomplete CDR3 DNA: TGTGCCAGCTCACCACGTACAGGCTTGGGAACCGGGGAG.

This clone was counted between two and nine times. CDR3 sequence: CASSSPTSGGREQYF. Partial CDR3 DNA: TGTGCCAGCAGTTCCCCCACTAGCGGGGGACGCGAG. The V and J genes are TRBV6-2 or TRBV6-3 and TRBJ2-7; TRBD2 agrees at 11 bases. Read data end 3 residues before the CDR3 end; the end is taken from the germline J gene. This CDR3 spans 15 amino acids. Germline V gene sequence: CDR1 MNHEY, CDR2 SVGEGT. The ends lost 4 bases at V and 6 bases at J; junction bases unmatched: 8.

Comments on this clone: The sequenced fragment ends 3 residues before the CDR3 boundary, so the rest is inferred from the germline J gene. This chain links TRBV7-6 with TRBJ2-1; 9 nucleotides match TRBD1. Germline lookup yields CDR1 SGHVS and CDR2 FNYEAQ. The CDR3 consists of 14 residues. Trimming at V came to 5 bases and at J to 7 bases, leaving 6 bases not matched to a gene. The CDR3 region is CASSPGTGHNEQFF. Incomplete CDR3 DNA: TGTGCCAGCAGCCCCGGGACAGGGCATAATGAG.

CDR3 bases read: TGTGCCAGCAGCTTATACATTGGGCGTGTGTCGGGGTTTGAGACC. It is translated as CASSLYIGRVSGFET. The whole CDR3 sequence is CASSLYIGRVSGFETQYF. The V gene is TRBV7-8, the J gene TRBJ2-5; tentative D call: TRBD2 (5 bases). Sequencing ends 3 residues short of the CDR3 end; the germline J gene provides the rest. The CDR3 length is 18 residues. Trimming took 2 bases from V and 5 from J, leaving 24 bases between them. CDR1 is SGHVS, CDR2 FQNEAQ, per germline.

As regards this clone: The CDR3 end lies 3 residues beyond the end of the read and is filled in from the germline J gene. The rearrangement links TRBV20-1 to TRBJ2-5; D gene uncertain. V dropped 5 bases and J dropped 1 base, with 8 bases sitting between them. The V gene's germline CDR1 is DFQATT and CDR2 SNEGSKA (reference sequence). This CDR3 comprises 12 residues. CDR3 bases read: TGCAGTGCTTCACCCGGCCAAGAGACC. It is translated as CSASPGQET. The entire CDR3 protein is CSASPGQETQYF.

As regards this clone: The CDR3 extends 3 residues past the end of the read, so its final part is completed from the germline J gene. The chain recombines TRBV6-2 or TRBV6-3 with TRBJ2-5; the match to TRBD1 covers 9 bases. In germline, CDR1 is MNHEY, CDR2 SVGEGT. The CDR3 loop spans 14 amino acids. Losses at the gene ends were 6 bases for V and 2 bases for J; bases not matched to a gene: 4. The sequenced part of the CDR3 DNA is TGTGCCAGCAGGCCCGGGACAGGGCAAGAGACC. Protein product: CASRPGTGQET. The full CDR3 is CASRPGTGQETQYF.

This clone was recorded a few times. The part of the CDR3 DNA that was read is TGTGCCAGTAGCCCTATCGGACAGGGGCACTCCTACGAG. Protein: CASSPIGQGHSYE. The entire CDR3 reads CASSPIGQGHSYEQYF. This sequence joins TRBV19 and TRBJ2-7, with 9 bases matching TRBD1. The read finishes 3 residues shy of the CDR3 end, and the germline J gene is used to complete it. J gave up 0 bases and V 6 bases, and 9 bases lay outside the gene matches. This CDR3 contains 16 residues. The germline CDR1 and CDR2 sequences are LNHDA and SQIVND (reference sequence).

This clone was seen at least ten times. The CDR3 is cut off 3 residues early in the read; its end comes from the germline J gene. The chain recombines TRBV14 with TRBJ2-3, with TRBD1 as a possible D gene (5 bases). The CDR3 has 15 residues. V lost 0 bases, J lost 3 bases, and 10 bases lay in between. CDR1 and CDR2 from the germline V gene are SGHDN and FVKESK. CDR3 protein: CASSQDGARTDTQYF. The covered CDR3 bases are TGTGCCAGCAGCCAAGATGGGGCTAGAACAGATACG.

In the case of this clone: The read is 3 residues too short to cover the CDR3 end, so that end is filled in from the germline J gene. This chain connects TRBV7-8 to TRBJ2-7, with D possibly being TRBD1 (7 bases). The germline V and J ends were trimmed by 8 bases and 2 bases, with 19 bases remaining between them. Germline V lookup: CDR1 SGHVS, CDR2 FQNEAQ. This CDR3 region has 15 residues. The CDR3 spells CASASRGASTYEQYF. CDR3 bases read: TGTGCCAGCGCTAGCAGGGGGGCGAGTACCTACGAG.